The clone carrying this TCR beta chain was seen a single time. Other nucleotide sequences in the sample specify the same CDR3. The sample comes from a study of cytomegalovirus exposure and HLA in healthy donors. Trimming removed 6 bases at V and 4 bases at J, with 12 bases between. This CDR3 has 12 residues. Germline V gene lookup returns CDR1 SQVTM and CDR2 ANQGSEA. The donors were part of the validation cohort of roughly 110 subjects. That cohort was separate from the first cohort, which comprised some 670 subjects. Sequencing was performed with immunoSEQ multiplex PCR; in TCRdb, only in-frame clones are kept and a portion is missing. Among about 160,000 clones listed, about 88% were seen once.

The V and J genes are TRBV29-1 and TRBJ1-1, with D maybe TRBD1 (6 bases). The sequenced material came from PBMCs. This clonotype originated in a woman aged 18-29 years in good health and CMV-seronegative. The CDR3 sequence: CSVVGGATEAFF. CDR3 in DNA: TGCAGCGTCGTAGGGGGGGCCACTGAAGCTTTCTTT.